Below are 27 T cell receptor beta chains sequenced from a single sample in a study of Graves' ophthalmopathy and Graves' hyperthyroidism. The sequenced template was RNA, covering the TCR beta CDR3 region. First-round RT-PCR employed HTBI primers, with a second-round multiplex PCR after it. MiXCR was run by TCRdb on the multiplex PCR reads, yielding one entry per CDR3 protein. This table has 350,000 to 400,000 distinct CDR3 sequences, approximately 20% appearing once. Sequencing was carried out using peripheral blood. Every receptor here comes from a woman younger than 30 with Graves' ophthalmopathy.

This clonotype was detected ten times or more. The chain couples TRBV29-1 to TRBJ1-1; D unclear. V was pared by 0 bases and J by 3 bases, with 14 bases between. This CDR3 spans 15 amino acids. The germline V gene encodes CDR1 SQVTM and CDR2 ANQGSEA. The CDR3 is CSVEDLKGTDTEAFF. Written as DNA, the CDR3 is TGCAGCGTTGAAGATCTAAAGGGCACGGACACTGAAGCTTTCTTT.

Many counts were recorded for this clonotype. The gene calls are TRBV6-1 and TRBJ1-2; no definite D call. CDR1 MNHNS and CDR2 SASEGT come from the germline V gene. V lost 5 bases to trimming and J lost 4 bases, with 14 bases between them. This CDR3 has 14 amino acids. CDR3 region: CASSSQLVSYGYTF. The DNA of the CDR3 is TGTGCCAGCAGTAGCCAGTTAGTTAGCTATGGCTACACCTTC.

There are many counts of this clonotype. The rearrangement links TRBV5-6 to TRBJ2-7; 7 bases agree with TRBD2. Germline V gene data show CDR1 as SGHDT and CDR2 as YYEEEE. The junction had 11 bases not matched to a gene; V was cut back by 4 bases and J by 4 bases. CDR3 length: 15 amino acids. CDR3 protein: CASSGGGVLDYEQYF. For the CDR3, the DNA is TGTGCCAGCAGCGGGGGAGGGGTCCTTGATTACGAGCAGTACTTC.

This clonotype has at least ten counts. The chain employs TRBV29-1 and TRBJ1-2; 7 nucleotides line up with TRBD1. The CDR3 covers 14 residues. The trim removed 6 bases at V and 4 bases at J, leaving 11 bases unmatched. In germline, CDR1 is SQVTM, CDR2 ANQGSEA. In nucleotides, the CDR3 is TGCAGCGTCAGAGGGACAGTCAACCCCTATGGCTACACCTTC. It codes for CSVRGTVNPYGYTF.

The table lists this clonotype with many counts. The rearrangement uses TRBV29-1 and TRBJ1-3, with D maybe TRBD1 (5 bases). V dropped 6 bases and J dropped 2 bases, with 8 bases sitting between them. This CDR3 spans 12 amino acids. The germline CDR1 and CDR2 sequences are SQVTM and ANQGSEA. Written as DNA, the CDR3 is TGCAGCGTCAGGGTTGCTGGAAACACCATATATTTT. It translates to CSVRVAGNTIYF.

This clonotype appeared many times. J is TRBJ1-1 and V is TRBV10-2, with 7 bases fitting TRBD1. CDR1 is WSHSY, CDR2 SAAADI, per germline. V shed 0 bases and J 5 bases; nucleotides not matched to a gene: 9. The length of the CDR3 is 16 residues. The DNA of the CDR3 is TGCGCCAGCAGTGAGTCGCCAGGGGGGGTGGTAACTGAAGCTTTCTTT. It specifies CASSESPGGVVTEAFF.

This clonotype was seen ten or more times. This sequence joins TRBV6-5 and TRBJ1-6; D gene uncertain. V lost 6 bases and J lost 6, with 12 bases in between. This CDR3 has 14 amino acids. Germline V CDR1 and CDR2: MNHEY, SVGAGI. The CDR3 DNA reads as TGTGCCAGCAGCCCCGCAGGATCTAATTCACCCCTCCACTTT. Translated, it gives CASSPAGSNSPLHF.

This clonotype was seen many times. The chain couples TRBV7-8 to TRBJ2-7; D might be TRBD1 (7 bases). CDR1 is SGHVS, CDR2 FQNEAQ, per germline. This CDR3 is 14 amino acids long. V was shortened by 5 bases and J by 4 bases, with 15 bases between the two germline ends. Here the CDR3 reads CASSRQGGIYEQYF. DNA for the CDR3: TGTGCCAGCAGCCGACAGGGAGGCATATACGAGCAGTACTTC.

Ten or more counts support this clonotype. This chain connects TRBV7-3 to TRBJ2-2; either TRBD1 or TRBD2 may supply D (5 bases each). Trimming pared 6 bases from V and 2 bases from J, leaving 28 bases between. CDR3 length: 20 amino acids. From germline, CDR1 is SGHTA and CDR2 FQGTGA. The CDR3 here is CASSPPLFPRAGTNTGELFF. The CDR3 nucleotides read TGTGCCAGCAGTCCTCCGTTGTTTCCTCGAGCCGGGACCAACACCGGGGAGCTGTTTTTT.

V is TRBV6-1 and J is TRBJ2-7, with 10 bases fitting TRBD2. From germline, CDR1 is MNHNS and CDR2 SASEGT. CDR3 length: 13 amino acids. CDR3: CVTQREGLYEQYF. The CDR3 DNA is TGTGTCACCCAGCGGGAGGGCCTTTACGAGCAGTACTTC.

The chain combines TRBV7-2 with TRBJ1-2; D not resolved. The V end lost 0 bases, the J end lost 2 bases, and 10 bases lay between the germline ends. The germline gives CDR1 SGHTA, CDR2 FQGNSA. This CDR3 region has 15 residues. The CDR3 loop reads CASSLAIGTNYGYTF. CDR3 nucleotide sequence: TGTGCCAGCAGCTTAGCTATAGGAACAAACTATGGCTACACCTTC. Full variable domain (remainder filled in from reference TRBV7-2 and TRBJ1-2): GAGVSQSPSNKVTEKGKDVELRCDPISGHTALYWYRQSLGQGLEFLIYFQGNSAPDKSGLPSDRFSAERTGGSVSTLTIQRTQQEDSAVYLCASSLAIGTNYGYTFGSGTRLTVV.

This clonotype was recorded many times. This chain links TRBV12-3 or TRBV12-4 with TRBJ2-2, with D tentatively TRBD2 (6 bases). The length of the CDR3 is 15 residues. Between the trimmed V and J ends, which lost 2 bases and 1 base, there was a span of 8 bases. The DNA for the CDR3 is TGTGCCAGCAGTTTATACGGGGGGAACACCGGGGAGCTGTTTTTT. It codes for CASSLYGGNTGELFF.

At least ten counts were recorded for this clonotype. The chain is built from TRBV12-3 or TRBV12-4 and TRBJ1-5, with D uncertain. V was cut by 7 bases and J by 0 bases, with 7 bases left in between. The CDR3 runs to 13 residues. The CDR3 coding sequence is TGTGCCAGCAAGGTTGATAGCAATCAGCCCCAGCATTTT. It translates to CASKVDSNQPQHF.

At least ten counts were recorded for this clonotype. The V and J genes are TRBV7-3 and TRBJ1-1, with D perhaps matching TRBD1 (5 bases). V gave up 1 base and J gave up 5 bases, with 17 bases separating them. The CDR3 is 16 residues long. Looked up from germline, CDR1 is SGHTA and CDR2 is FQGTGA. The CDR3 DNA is TGTGCCAGCAGCTTAATAGGGGTTGCAGGAGGGACTGAAGCTTTCTTT. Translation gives CASSLIGVAGGTEAFF.

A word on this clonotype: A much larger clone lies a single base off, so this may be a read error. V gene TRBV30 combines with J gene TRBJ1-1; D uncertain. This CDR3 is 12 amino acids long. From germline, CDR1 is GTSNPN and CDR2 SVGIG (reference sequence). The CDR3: CAGSVLGMAAFF. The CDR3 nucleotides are TGTGCCGGGAGTGTATTAGGGATGGCAGCTTTCTTT.

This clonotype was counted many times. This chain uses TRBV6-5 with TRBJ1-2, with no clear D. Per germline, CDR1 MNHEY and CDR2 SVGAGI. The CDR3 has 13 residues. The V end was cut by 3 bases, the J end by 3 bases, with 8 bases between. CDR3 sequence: CASSYDDDYGYTF. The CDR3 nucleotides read TGTGCCAGCAGTTATGACGACGACTATGGCTACACCTTC.

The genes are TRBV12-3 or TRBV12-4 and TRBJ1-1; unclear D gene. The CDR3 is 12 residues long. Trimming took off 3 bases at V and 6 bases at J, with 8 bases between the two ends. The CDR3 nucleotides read TGTGCCAGCAGTTTTGGTGGAGCTGAAGCTTTCTTT. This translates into CASSFGGAEAFF.

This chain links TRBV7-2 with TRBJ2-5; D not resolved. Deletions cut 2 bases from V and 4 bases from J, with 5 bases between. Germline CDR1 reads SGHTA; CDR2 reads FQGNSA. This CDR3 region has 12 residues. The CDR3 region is CASSLSLETQYF. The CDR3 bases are TGTGCCAGCAGCTTATCCTTAGAGACCCAGTACTTC. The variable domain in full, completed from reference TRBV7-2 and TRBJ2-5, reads GAGVSQSPSNKVTEKGKDVELRCDPISGHTALYWYRQSLGQGLEFLIYFQGNSAPDKSGLPSDRFSAERTGGSVSTLTIQRTQQEDSAVYLCASSLSLETQYFGPGTRLLVL.

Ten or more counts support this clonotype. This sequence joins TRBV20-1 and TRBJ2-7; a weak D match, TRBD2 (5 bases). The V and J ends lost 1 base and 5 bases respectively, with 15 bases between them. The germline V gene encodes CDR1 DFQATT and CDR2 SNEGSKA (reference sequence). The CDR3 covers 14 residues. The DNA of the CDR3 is TGCAGTGCTAGAGTACCGGGGATTAGCCACGAGCAGTACTTC. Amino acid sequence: CSARVPGISHEQYF.

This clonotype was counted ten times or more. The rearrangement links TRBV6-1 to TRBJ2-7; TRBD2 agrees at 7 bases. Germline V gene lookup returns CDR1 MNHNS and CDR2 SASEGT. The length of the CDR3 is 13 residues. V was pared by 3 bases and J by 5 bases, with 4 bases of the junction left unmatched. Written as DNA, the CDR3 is TGTGCCAGCAGTGACGGGGGGATCGACGAGCAGTACTTC. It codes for CASSDGGIDEQYF.

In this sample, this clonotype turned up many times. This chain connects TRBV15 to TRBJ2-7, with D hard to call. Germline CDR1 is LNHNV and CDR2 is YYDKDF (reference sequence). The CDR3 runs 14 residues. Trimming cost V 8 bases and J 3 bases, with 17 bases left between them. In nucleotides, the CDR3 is TGTGCCACCTCGGTCCAACGGTGGGACTACGAGCAGTACTTC. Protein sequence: CATSVQRWDYEQYF. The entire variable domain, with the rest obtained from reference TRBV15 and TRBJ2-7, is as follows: DAMVIQNPRYQVTQFGKPVTLSCSQTLNHNVMYWYQQKSSQAPKLLFHYYDKDFNNEADTPDNFQSRRPNTSFCFLDIRSPGLGDTAMYLCATSVQRWDYEQYFGPGTRLTVT.

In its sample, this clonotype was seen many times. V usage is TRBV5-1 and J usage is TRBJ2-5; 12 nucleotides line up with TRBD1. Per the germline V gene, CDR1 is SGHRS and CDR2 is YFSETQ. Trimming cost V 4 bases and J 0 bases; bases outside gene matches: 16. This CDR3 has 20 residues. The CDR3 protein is CASSQALGQGATIDQETQYF. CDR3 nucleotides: TGCGCCAGCAGCCAGGCTTTGGGACAGGGGGCGACCATAGACCAAGAGACCCAGTACTTC.

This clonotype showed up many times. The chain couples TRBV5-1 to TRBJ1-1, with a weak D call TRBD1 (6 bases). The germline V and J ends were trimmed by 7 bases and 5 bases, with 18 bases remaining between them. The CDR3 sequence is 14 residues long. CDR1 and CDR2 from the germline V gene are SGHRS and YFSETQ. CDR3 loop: CASRPYLRGTEAFF. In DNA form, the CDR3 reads TGCGCCAGCCGCCCGTATCTCAGGGGAACTGAAGCTTTCTTT. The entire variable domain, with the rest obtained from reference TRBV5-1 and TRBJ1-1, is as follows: KAGVTQTPRYLIKTRGQQVTLSCSPISGHRSVSWYQQTPGQGLQFLFEYFSETQRNKGNFPGRFSGRQFSNSRSEMNVSTLELGDSALYLCASRPYLRGTEAFFGQGTRLTVV.

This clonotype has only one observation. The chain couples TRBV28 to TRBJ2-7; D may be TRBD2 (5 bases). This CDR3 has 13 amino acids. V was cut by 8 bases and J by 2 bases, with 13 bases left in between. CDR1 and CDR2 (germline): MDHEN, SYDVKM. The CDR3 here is CASGSASPYEQYF. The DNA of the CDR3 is TGTGCCAGCGGGAGCGCTTCCCCCTACGAGCAGTACTTC.

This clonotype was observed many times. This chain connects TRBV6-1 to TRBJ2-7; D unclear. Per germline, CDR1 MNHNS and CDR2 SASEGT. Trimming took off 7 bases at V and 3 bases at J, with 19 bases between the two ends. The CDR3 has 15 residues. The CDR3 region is CASTGRAVLNYEQYF. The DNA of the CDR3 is TGTGCCAGCACCGGACGCGCAGTCCTAAACTACGAGCAGTACTTC.

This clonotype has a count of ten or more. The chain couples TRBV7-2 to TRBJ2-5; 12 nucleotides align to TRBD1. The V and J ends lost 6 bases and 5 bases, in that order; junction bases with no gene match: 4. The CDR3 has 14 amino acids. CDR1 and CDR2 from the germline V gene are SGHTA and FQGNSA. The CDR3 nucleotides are TGTGCCAGCAGACGGGACAGGGGGCCCGAGACCCAGTACTTC. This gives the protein CASRRDRGPETQYF.

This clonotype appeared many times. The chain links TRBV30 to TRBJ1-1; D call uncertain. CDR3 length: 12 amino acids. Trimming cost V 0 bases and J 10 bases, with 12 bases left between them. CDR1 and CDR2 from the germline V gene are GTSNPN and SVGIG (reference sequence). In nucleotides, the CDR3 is TGTGCCTGGAGTGTATTGGGCGCGGGAGCTTTCTTT. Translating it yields CAWSVLGAGAFF.